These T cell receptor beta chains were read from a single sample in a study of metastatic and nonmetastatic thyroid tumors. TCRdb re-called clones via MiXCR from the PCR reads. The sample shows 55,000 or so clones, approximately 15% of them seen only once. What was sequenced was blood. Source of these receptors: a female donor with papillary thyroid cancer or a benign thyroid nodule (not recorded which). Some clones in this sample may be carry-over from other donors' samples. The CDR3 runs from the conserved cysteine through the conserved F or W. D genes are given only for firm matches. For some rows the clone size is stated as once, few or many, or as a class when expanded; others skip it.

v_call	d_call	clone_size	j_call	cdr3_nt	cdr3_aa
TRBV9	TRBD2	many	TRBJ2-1	TGTGCCAGCAGCCTGGGACTAGCGGGAGTTAATGAGCAGTTCTTC	CASSLGLAGVNEQFF
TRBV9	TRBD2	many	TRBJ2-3	TGTGCCAGCAGCGCTGGACTAGCCGTTAGCACAGATACGCAGTATTTT	CASSAGLAVSTDTQYF
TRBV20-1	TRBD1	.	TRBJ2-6	TGCAGTGTCTGGGTAGGGGGCTCTGGGTCCAACGTCCTGACTTTC	CSVWVGGSGSNVLTF
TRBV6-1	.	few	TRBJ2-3	TGTGCCAGCATCCTATTGATACGGATCACAGATACGCAGTATTTT	CASILLIRITDTQYF
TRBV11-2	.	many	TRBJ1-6	TGTGCCAGCAGCTTAGATGGACACGCAGGTGCGCCCCTCCACTTT	CASSLDGHAGAPLHF
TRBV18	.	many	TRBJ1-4	TGTGCCAGCTCAACTTATGCAACTAATGAAAAACTGTTTTTT	CASSTYATNEKLFF
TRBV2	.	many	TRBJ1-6	TGTGCCAGCAATGGGGGGTCAGGGCCCGGCTCACCCCTCCACTTT	CASNGGSGPGSPLHF
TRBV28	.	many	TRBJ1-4	TGTGCCAGCAGTTACTCCGGTCCTAGGGATGAAAAACTGTTTTTT	CASSYSGPRDEKLFF
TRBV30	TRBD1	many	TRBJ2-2	TGTGCCTGGAGTAGGACAGGGGCCACCGGGGAGCTGTTTTTT	CAWSRTGATGELFF
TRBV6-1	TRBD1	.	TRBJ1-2	TGTGCCAGCAGTGAGACAGGGGATACGTATGGCTACACCTTC	CASSETGDTYGYTF
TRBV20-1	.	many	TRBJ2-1	TGCAGTGCCCCCCCTAGCTGGGAGCCCAATGAGCAGTTCTTC	CSAPPSWEPNEQFF
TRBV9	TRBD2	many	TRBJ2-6	TGTGCCAGCAGTGATCCCGCTAGCGGGACACTAAGGGCCAACGTCCTGACTTTC	CASSDPASGTLRANVLTF
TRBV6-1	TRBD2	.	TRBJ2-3	TGTGCCAGCAGGCGGGTAGCGGGAGTTGCAGATACGCGGTATTTT	CASRRVAGVADTRYF
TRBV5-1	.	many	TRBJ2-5	TGCGCCAGCAGCTTAACCACAGGGCGGGAGACCCAGTACTTC	CASSLTTGRETQYF
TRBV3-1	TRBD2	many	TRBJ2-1	TGTGCCAGCAGCCAAGATCTCTTAGGACTAGCGGGAGCGCAAAATGAGCAGTTCTTC	CASSQDLLGLAGAQNEQFF
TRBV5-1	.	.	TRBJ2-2	TGCGCCGGCATCCCAGGTGGATACACCGGGGAGCTGTTTTTT	CAGIPGGYTGELFF
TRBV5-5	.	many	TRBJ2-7	TGTGCCAGCAGCTTGGTTGCGGCGAGCTCCTACGAGCAGTACTTC	CASSLVAASSYEQYF
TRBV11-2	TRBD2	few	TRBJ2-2	TGTGCCGGGATGGCGGGAGGGTTCACCGGGGAGCTGTTTTTT	CAGMAGGFTGELFF
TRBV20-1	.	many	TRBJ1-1	TGCAGTGCCCCTACAGGGAGCACTGAAGCTTTCTTT	CSAPTGSTEAFF
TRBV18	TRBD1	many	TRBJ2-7	TGTGCCAGCTCTCCGGGGACAGGGGCCTCCTACGAGCAGTACTTC	CASSPGTGASYEQYF
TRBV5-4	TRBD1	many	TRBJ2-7	TGTGCCAGCAGCATCGGACAGGGCAGGTACGAGCAGTACTTC	CASSIGQGRYEQYF
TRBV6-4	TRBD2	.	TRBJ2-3	TGTGCCAGCAGTGACAGCGGGGGGGCAGATACGCAGTATTTT	CASSDSGGADTQYF
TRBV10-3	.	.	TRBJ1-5	TGTGCAATCAGCAGGGAGCCAGGGAAGCCCCAGCATTTT	CAISREPGKPQHF
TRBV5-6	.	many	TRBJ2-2	TGTGCCAGCAGCTTGATGCAGGGAATTAAAACCGGGGAGCTGTTTTTT	CASSLMQGIKTGELFF
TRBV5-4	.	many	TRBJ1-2	TGTGCCAGCAGCGGTCTACAGGGCTACTATGGCTACACCTTC	CASSGLQGYYGYTF
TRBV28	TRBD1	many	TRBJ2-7	TGTGCCAGCAGATCCGTTGGGACAGGGATTAGCTACGAGCAGTACTTC	CASRSVGTGISYEQYF
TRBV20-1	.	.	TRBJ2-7	TGCAGTTCTAGAGATCCTAGACAGTGGTTTGGAGAGCAGTACTTC	CSSRDPRQWFGEQYF
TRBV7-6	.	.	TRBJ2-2	TGTGCCAGCAGCTTAGCTAGTGGGAGGAGTACCGGGGAGCTGTTTTTT	CASSLASGRSTGELFF
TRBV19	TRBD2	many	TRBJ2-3	TGTGCCAGCTCAAGGACTAGCGGGAGGGGGACAGATACGCAGTATTTT	CASSRTSGRGTDTQYF
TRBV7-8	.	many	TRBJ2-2	TGTGCCAGTCGACAGGGAGGTGCCGGGGAGCTGTTTTTT	CASRQGGAGELFF
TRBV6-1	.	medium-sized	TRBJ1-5	TGTGCCAGCAGTGAAGGGGGTCAGCCCCAGCATTTT	CASSEGGQPQHF
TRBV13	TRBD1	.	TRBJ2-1	TGTGCCAGCAGCCCCGGACAGGGTAAATCCTACAATGAGCAGTTCTTC	CASSPGQGKSYNEQFF
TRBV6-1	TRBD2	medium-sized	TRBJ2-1	TGTGCCAGCAGTGAGCGACTAGCGGGAGGGAGGGATGAGCAGTTCTTC	CASSERLAGGRDEQFF
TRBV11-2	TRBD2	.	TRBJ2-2	TGTGCCAGCAGCTTTATTTGCGCTAGCGGGAGCGGGGAGCTGTTTTTT	CASSFICASGSGELFF
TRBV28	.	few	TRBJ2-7	TGTGCCAGCAGCTTTAGGGGCAGGGGAATTGGTTACGAGCAGTACTTC	CASSFRGRGIGYEQYF
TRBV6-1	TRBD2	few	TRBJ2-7	TGTGCCAGCAGCAGGTCCTCTAGCGGGCTTACCTACGAGCAGTACTTC	CASSRSSSGLTYEQYF
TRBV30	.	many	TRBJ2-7	TGTGCCTGGGGGACCAGCTCCTACGAGCAGTACTTC	CAWGTSSYEQYF
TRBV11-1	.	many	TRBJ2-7	TGTGCCAGCAGCTTAGGGCAGATAATGAGCTCCTACGAGCAGTACTTC	CASSLGQIMSSYEQYF
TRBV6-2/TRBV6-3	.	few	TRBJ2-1	TGTGCCAGCAGTTCGAGCGGTAGTCCCTACAATGAGCAGTTCTTC	CASSSSGSPYNEQFF
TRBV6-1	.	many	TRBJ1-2	TGTGCCAGCAGCCTCGGCAGGGTGGATGGCTACACCTTC	CASSLGRVDGYTF
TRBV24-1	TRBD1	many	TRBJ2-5	TGTGCCACCAGTGATGCTGGGACAGGGTTAGAGACCCAGTACTTC	CATSDAGTGLETQYF
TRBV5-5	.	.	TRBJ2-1	TGTGCCAGCAGCTCCCTAGAAGTGTGGGCCAATGAGCAGTTCTTC	CASSSLEVWANEQFF
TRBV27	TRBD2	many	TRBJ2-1	TGTGCCAGCAGTTTTCGGGTTAGCGGAGCAAGGACTAGCTCCTACAATGAGCAGTTCTTC	CASSFRVSGARTSSYNEQFF
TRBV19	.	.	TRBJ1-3	TGTGCCAGTAGTATCCCCGGGAAGGCCTATGGAAACACCATATATTTT	CASSIPGKAYGNTIYF
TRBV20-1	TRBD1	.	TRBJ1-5	TGCAGTGCTATATCTCAAGGGGGCCGTAATCAGCCCCAGGATTTT	CSAISQGGRNQPQDF
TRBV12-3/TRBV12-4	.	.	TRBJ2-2	TGTGTCAGCAGTTGGGCTAGCGTGAACACCGGGGAGCTGTTTTTT	CVSSWASVNTGELFF